This TCR beta chain was found in a study of cytomegalovirus exposure and HLA in healthy donors. General study findings and limits: One cluster of highly shared sequence variants probably arose as a sequencing artifact.

Trimming at V came to 8 bases and at J to 3 bases, leaving 2 bases not matched to a gene. The germline gives CDR1 WSHSY, CDR2 SAAADI. This CDR3 has 12 amino acids. The PCR ran on 60 Vbeta and 13 Jbeta primers. Produced via immunoSEQ multiplex PCR; TCRdb's table is partial and in-frame only. Here the sample spans around 210,000 clones, roughly 84% being singletons. On this clone: The antigen is undetermined.

The TCR was taken from a girl aged 2-10 years in good health and CMV-seronegative. The chain has TRBV10-2 and TRBJ2-7, with 9 bases aligning to TRBD2. Sequencing was performed on PBMCs. The CDR3 DNA reads as TGCGCCAGCTCTAGCGGGAACTACGAGCAGTACTTC. Encoded protein: CASSSGNYEQYF.